This T cell receptor beta chain is from a study of T cells in Graves' hyperthyroidism and ophthalmopathy. In its sample, this clonotype was seen many times. Template material for amplifying TCR beta CDR3 regions consisted of RNA transcripts. During a first-round RT-PCR of the TCR CDR3, the HTBI primer set was used. Using its own MiXCR run on the multiplex PCR reads, TCRdb lists one record per CDR3 protein. The table includes around 690,000 distinct CDR3 sequences, around a sixth detected once. The CDR3 runs 12 residues. The germline V and J ends were trimmed by 6 bases and 3 bases, with 8 bases remaining between them. Each diagnosis was grounded in clinical symptoms, serum thyroxine and TRAb, thyroid ultrasound, and orbital computed tomography.

The sequence was obtained from a man aged 50-60 years with Graves' hyperthyroidism. Sequenced input: blood. V is TRBV12-3 or TRBV12-4 and J is TRBJ2-5; D remains unclear. In nucleotides, the CDR3 is TGTGCCAGCAGCACCCACGAAGAGACCCAGTACTTC. It yields the protein CASSTHEETQYF.